The 20 T cell receptor beta chains in this list originate from one sample, sequenced in a study of human T cells and chemical hapten exposure. The time point is: patch test 1, 2 weeks after DPC sensitization. The sample's treatment: therapeutic diphenylcyclopropenone sensitization with weekly scalp DPC. TCRdb itself ran the RACE reads through MiXCR, one entry per CDR3 protein. The sample shows 55,000 to 85,000 distinct CDR3 sequences, over 7.5% of them seen only once. This specimen was whole blood, taken in connection with sensitization to the hapten diphenylcyclopropenone (DPC). These receptors all stem from a woman aged 40 to 55 with alopecia areata. Some clones in this sample may be carry-over from other donors' samples.

This clonotype was observed a few times. J is TRBJ2-5 and V is TRBV29-1; perhaps TRBD1 as D (5 bases). CDR3 length: 13 residues. Trimming removed 7 bases at V and 4 bases at J, with 16 bases between. CDR1 and CDR2 (germline): SQVTM, ANQGSEA. Here the CDR3 reads CSAAPRVGETQYF. Here the CDR3 DNA reads TGCAGCGCCGCCCCCAGGGTGGGAGAGACCCAGTACTTC.

This clonotype appeared a few times. The chain combines TRBV29-1 with TRBJ1-1, with 8 bases that match TRBD1. This CDR3 spans 15 amino acids. The V segment lost 1 base and the J segment 5 bases; nucleotides outside the gene matches: 9. Per germline, CDR1 SQVTM and CDR2 ANQGSEA. CDR3 sequence reads: CSVEGPGGLETEAFF. In DNA form, the CDR3 reads TGCAGCGTTGAAGGGCCAGGGGGCTTAGAGACTGAAGCTTTCTTT.

This clonotype occurred a few times. The V and J genes are TRBV12-3 or TRBV12-4 and TRBJ2-3; D ambiguous. Trimming stripped 5 bases from V and 5 bases from J, with 11 bases between. The CDR3 is 13 residues long. The chain's CDR3 is CASSPPAGDTQYF. The CDR3 nucleotides are TGTGCCAGCAGTCCCCCCGCTGGAGATACGCAGTATTTT.

This clonotype occurred many times. V is TRBV6-2 or TRBV6-3 and J is TRBJ1-1, with unresolved D. V shed 1 base and J shed 1 base, with 19 bases lying between them. Germline CDR1 and CDR2: MNHEY and SVGEGT. The CDR3 has 18 residues. The CDR3 loop reads CASSYYELGRPKNTEAFF. The CDR3 DNA follows: TGTGCCAGCAGTTACTACGAACTTGGGCGACCCAAGAACACTGAAGCTTTCTTT.

The chain couples TRBV3-1 to TRBJ2-7, with a weak D call TRBD1 (5 bases). The CDR3 consists of 14 residues. Germline loops: CDR1 LGHDT, CDR2 YNNKEL (reference sequence). Between the trimmed V and J ends, which lost 5 bases and 2 bases, there was a span of 13 bases. The DNA of the CDR3 is TGTGCCAGCAGCTCCTCGCAAGGGGCCTACGAGCAGTACTTC. This sequence encodes CASSSSQGAYEQYF.

This clonotype occurred many times. V and J are TRBV2 and TRBJ2-3; no clear D gene. This CDR3 comprises 14 residues. CDR1 and CDR2 from the germline V gene are SNHLY and FYNNEI. Trimming pared 1 base from V and 6 bases from J, leaving 11 bases between. The CDR3 DNA reads TGTGCCAGCAGTGAAGGACTTTCCACGGATACGCAGTATTTT. Its protein is CASSEGLSTDTQYF.

Many counts were recorded for this clonotype. The rearrangement links TRBV29-1 to TRBJ1-2; D is possibly TRBD1 (6 bases). CDR3 length: 14 amino acids. V was trimmed by 4 bases and J by 2 bases, leaving 14 bases between them. CDR1 and CDR2 from the germline V gene are SQVTM and ANQGSEA. CDR3: CSVVTGTNNYGYTF. The CDR3 bases are TGCAGCGTTGTAACCGGGACAAACAACTATGGCTACACCTTC.

This clonotype has ten or more counts. The J gene is TRBJ1-1, the V gene TRBV5-1; 11 nucleotides agree with TRBD1. In germline, CDR1 is SGHRS, CDR2 YFSETQ. V shed 4 bases, J shed 5 bases, and the junction held 16 bases outside the gene matches. This CDR3 region has 18 residues. This CDR3 is CASSPWTGTGGRRTEAFF. Here the CDR3 DNA reads TGCGCCAGCAGCCCTTGGACCGGGACAGGGGGGAGACGGACTGAAGCTTTCTTT.

This clonotype was observed many times. This chain links TRBV18 with TRBJ2-7, with D possibly matching TRBD2 (6 bases). The CDR3 covers 16 residues. The germline V gene encodes CDR1 KGHSH and CDR2 LQKENI. V was trimmed by 3 bases and J by 2 bases, leaving 17 bases between them. The CDR3 nucleotides read TGTGCCAGCTCACCCCCAGGGACTGGCAGTCCCTACGAGCAGTACTTC. This gives the protein CASSPPGTGSPYEQYF.

There are a few counts of this clonotype. The V gene is TRBV6-4, the J gene TRBJ1-4; TRBD1 aligns across 7 bases. With 6 bases clipped from V and 7 bases from J, the junction kept 5 bases outside the gene matches. Looked up from germline, CDR1 is MRHNA and CDR2 is SNTAGT. This CDR3 is built from 13 residues. In DNA, the CDR3 is TGTGCCAGCAGAAGGGACAGACCTGAAAAACTGTTTTTT. Its translation is CASRRDRPEKLFF.

J is TRBJ2-7 and V is TRBV20-1; 9 nucleotides agree with TRBD2. In germline, CDR1 is DFQATT, CDR2 SNEGSKA (reference sequence). The CDR3 is 13 residues long. The ends lost 2 bases at V and 1 base at J; junction bases unmatched: 0. The CDR3 is CSARLAGSYEQYF. The CDR3 DNA sequence: TGCAGTGCTAGACTAGCGGGGTCCTACGAGCAGTACTTC.

This clonotype was recorded many times. V is TRBV3-1 and J is TRBJ1-4, with D maybe TRBD1 (5 bases). The V gene's germline CDR1 is LGHDT and CDR2 YNNKEL (reference sequence). CDR3 length: 13 amino acids. V was shortened by 0 bases and J by 11 bases, with 10 bases between the two germline ends. The CDR3 is CASSQEWGEKLFF. CDR3 sequence (DNA): TGTGCCAGCAGCCAAGAGTGGGGGGAGAAACTGTTTTTT.

The sample holds many counts of this clonotype. V usage is TRBV11-2 and J usage is TRBJ2-2; TRBD1 aligns across 7 bases. The ends lost 6 bases at V and 1 base at J; junction bases unmatched: 5. The germline V gene has CDR1 SGHAT and CDR2 FQNNGV. This CDR3 comprises 15 residues. CDR3 amino acids: CASSSRDRNTGELFF. The CDR3 DNA reads as TGTGCCAGCAGTTCTCGGGACAGGAACACCGGGGAGCTGTTTTTT.

This clonotype was counted ten times or more. The chain carries TRBV28 and TRBJ2-4; 10 positions match TRBD1. The CDR3 length is 15 residues. Trimming at V came to 2 bases and at J to 8 bases, leaving 6 bases not matched to a gene. Germline V gene data show CDR1 as MDHEN and CDR2 as SYDVKM. The DNA of the CDR3 is TGTGCCAGCAGTTTAGCGGGACAGGGGTTATACATTCAGTACTTC. Translation: CASSLAGQGLYIQYF.

This clonotype was observed many times. This chain joins TRBV10-1 and TRBJ1-3, with TRBD1 matching 12 bases. CDR1 is WNHNN, CDR2 SYGVQD, per germline (reference sequence). The CDR3 is 18 amino acids. V shed 8 bases, J shed 3 bases, and the junction held 14 bases outside the gene matches. The CDR3 region is CASPRPGQGAYVGNTIYF. The CDR3 region has the DNA TGCGCCAGCCCCAGACCGGGACAGGGGGCTTATGTTGGAAACACCATATATTTT.

In this sample, this clonotype turned up a few times. The V and J genes are TRBV10-3 and TRBJ2-7; D might be TRBD1 (5 bases). The CDR3 sequence is 11 residues long. Between the trimmed V and J ends, which lost 6 bases and 7 bases, there was a span of 10 bases. CDR1 and CDR2 from the germline V gene are ENHRY and SYGVKD. The CDR3 sequence is CAISEGEEQYF. The CDR3 DNA follows: TGTGCCATCAGCGAAGGGGAAGAGCAGTACTTC.

This clonotype was seen many times. V usage is TRBV10-3 and J usage is TRBJ2-1; D uncertain. CDR3 length equals 13 residues. CDR1 and CDR2 (germline): ENHRY, SYGVKD. Trimming removed 7 bases from V and 2 bases from J, with 9 bases in between. The CDR3 spells CAITPGAYNEQFF. DNA for the CDR3: TGTGCCATCACCCCGGGCGCCTACAATGAGCAGTTCTTC.

The rearrangement links TRBV6-6 to TRBJ1-2, with unresolved D. The ends were cut back, 8 bases at V and 0 bases at J, with 7 bases in the middle. The CDR3 is 12 amino acids. Per germline, CDR1 MNHNY and CDR2 SVGAGI (reference sequence). The CDR3 here is CASALANYGYTF. The CDR3 DNA reads TGTGCCAGCGCCCTTGCTAACTATGGCTACACCTTC.

This clonotype was picked up many times. The chain joins TRBV6-6 to TRBJ2-7; 7 bases agree with TRBD1. Germline V CDR1 and CDR2: MNHNY, SVGAGI (reference sequence). CDR3 length: 13 residues. V shed 6 bases and J 1 base; nucleotides not matched to a gene: 3. The chain's CDR3 is CASSSGQSYEQYF. CDR3 in DNA: TGTGCCAGCAGCTCGGGACAGTCCTACGAGCAGTACTTC.

This clonotype was counted ten times or more. The V and J genes are TRBV27 and TRBJ2-5, with TRBD1 matching 7 bases. The CDR3 contains 16 residues. The J segment lost 3 bases and the V segment lost 2 bases, leaving 9 bases of the junction unmatched. Per germline, CDR1 MNHEY and CDR2 SMNVEV (reference sequence). The CDR3 region is CASSLDFRGKKETQYF. The CDR3 nucleotides are TGTGCCAGCAGTTTAGATTTCAGGGGGAAGAAAGAGACCCAGTACTTC.